In its sample, the clone carrying this T cell receptor (beta chain) was seen many times. V was trimmed by 7 bases and J by 4 bases, leaving 19 bases between them. The CDR3 loop spans 15 amino acids. This sample was taken from a study of T cells in Graves' hyperthyroidism and ophthalmopathy. The TCR beta CDR3 regions underwent amplification using RNA transcripts as the source. During a first-round RT-PCR of the TCR CDR3, the HTBI primer set was used. Each CDR3 protein is one row after TCRdb ran MiXCR on the multiplex PCR reads. The profile covers 400,000 to 600,000 distinct CDR3 sequences, with roughly 20% appearing a single time and around 27% taken by the ten largest.

This TCR derives from a man between 18 and 29 years old with Graves' hyperthyroidism. The rearrangement joins TRBV12-3 or TRBV12-4 to TRBJ1-2; D remains unclear. Sequencing used blood. The CDR3, as DNA: TGTGCCAGCACCTCGTGGGGATATGGTGTCTATGGCTACACCTTC. Its translation is CASTSWGYGVYGYTF.